The 23 T cell receptor beta chains below all came from one sample that was sequenced in a study of persistence of HIV-infected CD4 T cells. The antigens of these receptors remain unknown. The stimulus was an HIV-1 Gag 15-mer peptide pool, 0.95 to 1 ug/peptide/mL. Sorted nonresponding memory CD4+ T cells were CD40L-negative, CD69-negative, CD45RO-high. The libraries were made with immunoSEQ version 4 in survey mode. Here immunoSEQ multiplex PCR was the method, and the copy in TCRdb shows in-frame clones only, minus some. The repertoire includes some 39,000 clones, approximately 78% of them detected once, and roughly 1% sits in the top ten. The source material was cultured CD4+ T cells from PBMCs, sampled from a patient who received antiretroviral therapy. Receptor source: an adult with HIV. The donor label of this sample is uncertain.

This clone was seen only a few times. The chain recombines TRBV7-2 with TRBJ1-4; D remains ambiguous. This CDR3 is 18 amino acids long. Germline values: CDR1 SGHTA, CDR2 FQGNSA. Between the trimmed V and J ends, which lost 2 bases and 5 bases, there was a span of 21 bases. The CDR3 loop is CASSLSRHGGSWNEKLFF. The CDR3 bases are TGTGCCAGCAGCTTATCTCGGCATGGAGGGTCCTGGAATGAAAAACTGTTTTTT.

This chain joins TRBV6-5 and TRBJ2-1; 8 bases match TRBD2. Germline loops: CDR1 MNHEY, CDR2 SVGAGI. The V gene end was trimmed by 6 bases and the J gene end by 8 bases; junction bases not matched to a gene: 12. The CDR3 has 15 amino acids. The CDR3 region has the DNA TGTGCCAGCAGGTTCGACCGGGGGGGCCACGATGAGCAGTTCTTC. Protein sequence: CASRFDRGGHDEQFF.

This chain links TRBV5-1 with TRBJ2-3, with D tentatively TRBD1 (6 bases). The CDR3 is 15 amino acids. Germline-derived CDR1 and CDR2 are SGHRS and YFSETQ. The V gene lost 1 base and the J gene lost 5 bases, with 14 bases spanning the gap. CDR3 amino acids: CASSLSGTRGDTQYF. In DNA, the CDR3 is TGCGCCAGCAGCTTGTCCGGGACACGGGGAGATACGCAGTATTTT.

As to this clone: The sample has other DNA sequences that encode this CDR3 too. J is TRBJ1-6 and V is TRBV6-5, with D uncertain. The CDR3 is 13 amino acids. V lost 6 bases and J lost 4, with 7 bases in between. CDR1 and CDR2 (germline): MNHEY, SVGAGI. CDR3 DNA: TGTGCCAGCAGGGAGGGTTATAATTCACCCCTCCACTTT. As protein: CASREGYNSPLHF.

The V gene is TRBV30, the J gene TRBJ2-2; D ambiguous. Per the germline V gene, CDR1 is GTSNPN and CDR2 is SVGIG (reference sequence). The CDR3 runs to 13 residues. Trimming cost V 0 bases and J 3 bases, with 5 bases left between them. The CDR3 sequence is CAWSVQYTGELFF. CDR3 DNA: TGTGCCTGGAGTGTACAGTACACCGGGGAGCTGTTTTTT.

The chain employs TRBV10-3 and TRBJ2-3; TRBD1 aligns across 7 bases. Per germline, CDR1 ENHRY and CDR2 SYGVKD. After removal of 3 bases from V and 1 base from J, the junction contained 4 bases not matched to a gene. The CDR3 has 15 amino acids. The CDR3 sequence: CAISEGTGGTDTQYF. CDR3 nucleotides: TGTGCCATCAGTGAAGGAACAGGGGGCACAGATACGCAGTATTTT.

The J gene is TRBJ2-1, the V gene TRBV30; D is uncertain. The CDR3 sequence is 13 residues long. The germline V and J ends were trimmed by 3 bases and 5 bases, with 11 bases remaining between them. Germline V gene lookup returns CDR1 GTSNPN and CDR2 SVGIG (reference sequence). CDR3 nucleotides: TGTGCCTGGAGCCCGGATTTCAACAATGAGCAGTTCTTC. This sequence encodes CAWSPDFNNEQFF.

The J gene is TRBJ2-3, the V gene TRBV5-4; weak D call: TRBD1 (5 bases). V dropped 4 bases and J dropped 0 bases, with 12 bases sitting between them. Germline CDR1 SGHNT, CDR2 YYREEE (reference sequence). The CDR3 runs 15 residues. The CDR3 sequence is CASSPSRQSTDTQYF. In nucleotides, the CDR3 is TGTGCCAGCAGCCCTTCTCGACAGAGCACAGATACGCAGTATTTT.

The chain joins TRBV18 to TRBJ2-3; D is perhaps TRBD2 (7 bases). Trimming cost V 2 bases and J 2 bases, with 14 bases left between them. Germline CDR1 and CDR2: KGHSH and LQKENI. The CDR3 totals 16 residues. As DNA, the CDR3 is TGTGCCAGCTCACCATTCGGCGGGGGCAACACAGATACGCAGTATTTT. Translating it yields CASSPFGGGNTDTQYF.

This clone was counted only a few times. The V gene is TRBV5-1, the J gene TRBJ1-6, with D possibly TRBD1 on 6 matching bases. The CDR3 is 14 amino acids. Germline V gene data show CDR1 as SGHRS and CDR2 as YFSETQ. V lost 1 base, J lost 7 bases, and 9 bases lay in between. CDR3 bases: TGCGCCAGCAGCTTGACAGGGACGAATTCACCCCTCCACTTT. It encodes CASSLTGTNSPLHF.

This chain connects TRBV30 to TRBJ2-3; D gene ambiguous. This CDR3 spans 11 amino acids. Germline CDR1 reads GTSNPN; CDR2 reads SVGIG (reference sequence). The V end was cut by 7 bases, the J end by 5 bases, with 10 bases between. CDR3 coding DNA: TGTGCCTCCCGCGAAGAAGATACGCAGTATTTT. It is translated as CASREEDTQYF.

The chain carries TRBV6-2 or TRBV6-3 and TRBJ1-2; 7 bases map to TRBD1. The trim removed 5 bases at V and 4 bases at J, leaving 4 bases unmatched. This CDR3 region has 13 residues. Germline V gene lookup returns CDR1 MNHEY and CDR2 SVGEGT. The CDR3 is CASSDREGYGYTF. CDR3 DNA: TGTGCCAGCAGTGACAGGGAGGGCTATGGCTACACCTTC.

The V call is TRBV29-1, the J call TRBJ1-5, with D perhaps matching TRBD1 (5 bases). Germline V lookup: CDR1 SQVTM, CDR2 ANQGSEA. V lost 6 bases and J 4 bases, leaving 16 bases between the germline ends. This CDR3 contains 14 residues. The CDR3 nucleotides are TGCAGCGTCGCAGCTCAGGGACGGAATCAGCCCCAGCATTTT. This encodes CSVAAQGRNQPQHF.

The CDR3 nucleotides read TGTGCCAGCAGCCTATTAGCGGATAGCTCCTACAATGAGCAGTTCTTC. Amino acids: CASSLLADSSYNEQFF. This sequence joins TRBV7-9 and TRBJ2-1, with D possibly being TRBD2 (6 bases). The V and J ends lost 5 bases and 0 bases respectively, with 14 bases between them. The CDR3 covers 16 residues. Per germline, CDR1 SEHNR and CDR2 FQNEAQ (reference sequence).

V usage is TRBV27 and J usage is TRBJ2-7; D call uncertain. In germline, CDR1 is MNHEY, CDR2 SMNVEV (reference sequence). CDR3 length: 14 residues. Trimming cost V 9 bases and J 1 base, with 16 bases left between them. The CDR3 coding sequence is TGTGCCAGTAGCCCTTTCCGCAGTTCCTACGAGCAGTACTTC. Translated: CASSPFRSSYEQYF.

The chain recombines TRBV7-8 with TRBJ2-3; 12 nucleotides agree with TRBD2. CDR1 and CDR2 from the germline V gene are SGHVS and FQNEAQ. The CDR3 runs to 16 residues. V was clipped by 2 bases and J by 6 bases; unmatched bases: 6. The CDR3 loop is CASSLLAGGPRDTQYF. The CDR3 bases are TGTGCCAGCAGCTTACTAGCGGGGGGGCCACGGGATACGCAGTATTTT.

The chain has TRBV12-5 and TRBJ1-1; D remains unclear. In germline, CDR1 is LGHNT, CDR2 FRNRAP. The V gene lost 1 base and the J gene lost 10 bases, with 13 bases spanning the gap. CDR3 length equals 13 residues. The CDR3 bases are TGTGCTAGTGGTTTGGACACGGGCATACGAGCTTTCTTT. This codes for CASGLDTGIRAFF. The full variable domain, completed using reference TRBV12-5 and TRBJ1-1, is DARVTQTPRHKVTEMGQEVTMRCQPILGHNTVFWYRQTMMQGLELLAYFRNRAPLDDSGMPKDRFSAEMPDATLATLKIQPSEPRDSAVYFCASGLDTGIRAFFGQGTRLTVV.

The genes are TRBV7-2 and TRBJ2-3; possibly TRBD1 or TRBD2 for D (6 bases each). The germline V gene encodes CDR1 SGHTA and CDR2 FQGNSA. This CDR3 contains 15 residues. The V gene lost 2 bases and the J gene lost 2 bases, with 11 bases spanning the gap. The DNA of the CDR3 is TGTGCCAGCAGCTTAACGGGGGCCCACACAGATACGCAGTATTTT. Translation: CASSLTGAHTDTQYF.

This rearrangement joins TRBV5-1 to TRBJ2-4; weak D call: TRBD1 (6 bases). Trimming stripped 3 bases from V and 9 bases from J, with 10 bases between. Germline V gene data show CDR1 as SGHRS and CDR2 as YFSETQ. The CDR3 contains 12 residues. CDR3 region: CASSSDRTIQYF. The CDR3 DNA is TGCGCCAGCAGCTCCGACAGGACCATTCAGTACTTC.

V and J are TRBV7-9 and TRBJ2-6; TRBD2 matches 7 bases. This CDR3 contains 17 residues. Trimming removed 2 bases from V and 2 bases from J; junction bases left unmatched: 6. Germline CDR1 is SEHNR and CDR2 is FQNEAQ (reference sequence). The CDR3 loop reads CASSLYQGGTGANVLTF. The CDR3 DNA follows: TGTGCCAGCAGCTTATATCAGGGAGGGACTGGGGCCAACGTCCTGACTTTC.

CDR3 residues: CASSLVGEGGTEAFF. DNA of the CDR3: TGCGCCAGCAGCTTGGTAGGGGAGGGTGGCACTGAAGCTTTCTTT. V is TRBV5-1 and J is TRBJ1-1; TRBD1 is a possible D gene (5 bases). Trimming shortened V by 0 bases and J by 4 bases, and 13 bases separated the two germline ends. From germline, CDR1 is SGHRS and CDR2 YFSETQ. The CDR3 consists of 15 residues.

This rearrangement joins TRBV10-3 to TRBJ2-5; D is tentatively TRBD1 or TRBD2 (5 bases each). Germline CDR1 ENHRY, CDR2 SYGVKD. This CDR3 comprises 16 residues. Trimming removed 0 bases from V and 7 bases from J, with 18 bases in between. CDR3 sequence: CAISESSGGVEGTQYF. CDR3 coding DNA: TGTGCCATCAGTGAGTCGTCTGGGGGTGTTGAGGGGACCCAGTACTTC.

A single count supports this clone. This chain connects TRBV2 to TRBJ2-6; possible D gene TRBD2, 5 bases. The CDR3 length is 15 residues. Germline values: CDR1 SNHLY, CDR2 FYNNEI. V was trimmed by 6 bases and J by 0 bases, leaving 9 bases between them. This CDR3 reads CASRGLNSGANVLTF. The CDR3 DNA follows: TGTGCCAGCAGAGGACTGAACTCTGGGGCCAACGTCCTGACTTTC.